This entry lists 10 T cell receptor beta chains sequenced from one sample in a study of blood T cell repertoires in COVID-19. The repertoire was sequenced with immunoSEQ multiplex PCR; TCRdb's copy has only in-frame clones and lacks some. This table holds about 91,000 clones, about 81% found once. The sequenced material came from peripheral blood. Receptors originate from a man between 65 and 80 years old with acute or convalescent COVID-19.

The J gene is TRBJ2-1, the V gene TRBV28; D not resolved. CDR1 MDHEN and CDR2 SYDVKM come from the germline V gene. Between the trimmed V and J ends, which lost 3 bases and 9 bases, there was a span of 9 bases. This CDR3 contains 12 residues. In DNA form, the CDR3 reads TGTGCCAGCAGTTTTAGAATCGGTGAGCAGTTCTTC. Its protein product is CASSFRIGEQFF. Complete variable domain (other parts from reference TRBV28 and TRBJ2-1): DVKVTQSSRYLVKRTGEKVFLECVQDMDHENMFWYRQDPGLGLRLIYFSYDVKMKEKGDIPEGYSVSREKKERFSLILESASTNQTSMYLCASSFRIGEQFFGPGTRLTVL.

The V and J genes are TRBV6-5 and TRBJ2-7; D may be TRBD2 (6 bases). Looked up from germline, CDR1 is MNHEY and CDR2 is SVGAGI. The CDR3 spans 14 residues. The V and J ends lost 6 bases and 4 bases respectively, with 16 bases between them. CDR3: CASSQGLPLYEQYF. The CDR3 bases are TGTGCCAGCAGCCAGGGACTCCCCCTTTACGAGCAGTACTTC.

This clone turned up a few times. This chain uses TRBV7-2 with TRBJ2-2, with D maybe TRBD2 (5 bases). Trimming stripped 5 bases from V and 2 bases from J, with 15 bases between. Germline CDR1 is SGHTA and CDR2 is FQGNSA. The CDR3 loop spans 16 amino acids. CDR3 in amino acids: CASSLMRLANTGELFF. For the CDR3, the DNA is TGTGCCAGCAGCCTCATGCGGCTAGCAAACACCGGGGAGCTGTTTTTT.

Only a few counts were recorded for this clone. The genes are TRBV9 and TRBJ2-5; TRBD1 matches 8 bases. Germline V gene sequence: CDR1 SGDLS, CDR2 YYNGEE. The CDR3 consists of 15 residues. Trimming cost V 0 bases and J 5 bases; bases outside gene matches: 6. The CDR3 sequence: CASSVGTGYYETQYF. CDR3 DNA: TGTGCCAGCAGCGTAGGGACAGGGTATTATGAGACCCAGTACTTC.

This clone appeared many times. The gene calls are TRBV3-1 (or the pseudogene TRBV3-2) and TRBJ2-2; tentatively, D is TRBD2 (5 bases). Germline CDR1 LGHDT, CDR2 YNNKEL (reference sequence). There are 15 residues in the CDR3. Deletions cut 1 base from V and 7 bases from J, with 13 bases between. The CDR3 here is CASSQGGGRLGELFF. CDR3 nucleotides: TGTGCCAGCAGCCAAGGAGGTGGGAGACTCGGGGAGCTGTTTTTT.

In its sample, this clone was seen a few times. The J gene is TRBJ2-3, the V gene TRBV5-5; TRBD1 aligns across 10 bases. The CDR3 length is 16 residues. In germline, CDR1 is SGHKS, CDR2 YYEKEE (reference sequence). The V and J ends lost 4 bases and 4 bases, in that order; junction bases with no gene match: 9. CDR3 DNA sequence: TGTGCCAGCAGCCGCGACAGGGGGCTTAACTCAGATACGCAGTATTTT. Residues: CASSRDRGLNSDTQYF.

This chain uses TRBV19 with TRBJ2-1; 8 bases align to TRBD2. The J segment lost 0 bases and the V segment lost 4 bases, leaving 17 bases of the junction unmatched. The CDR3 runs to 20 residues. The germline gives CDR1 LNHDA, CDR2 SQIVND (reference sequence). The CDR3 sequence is CASSTPPRASGSSSYNEQFF. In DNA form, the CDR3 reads TGTGCCAGTAGTACCCCCCCTCGGGCTAGCGGGTCTAGCTCCTACAATGAGCAGTTCTTC.

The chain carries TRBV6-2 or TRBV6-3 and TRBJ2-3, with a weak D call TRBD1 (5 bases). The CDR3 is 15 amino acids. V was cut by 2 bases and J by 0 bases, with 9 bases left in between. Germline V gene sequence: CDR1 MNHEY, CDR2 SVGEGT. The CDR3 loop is CASSYEAGSTDTQYF. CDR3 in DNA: TGTGCCAGCAGTTACGAGGCAGGGAGCACAGATACGCAGTATTTT.

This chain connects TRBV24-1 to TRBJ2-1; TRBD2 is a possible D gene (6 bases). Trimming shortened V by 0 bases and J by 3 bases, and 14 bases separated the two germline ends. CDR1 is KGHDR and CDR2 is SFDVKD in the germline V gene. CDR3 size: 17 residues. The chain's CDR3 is CATSDLPGGNRYNEQFF. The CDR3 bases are TGTGCCACCAGTGATTTGCCTGGCGGGAATCGCTACAATGAGCAGTTCTTC.

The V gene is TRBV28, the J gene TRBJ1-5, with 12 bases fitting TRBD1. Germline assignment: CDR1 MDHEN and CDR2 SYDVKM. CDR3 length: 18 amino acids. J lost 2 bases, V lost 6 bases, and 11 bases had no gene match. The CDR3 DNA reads TGTGCCAGCAGCCTAAGGGGACAGGGGGCTCGAGGCAATCAGCCCCAGCATTTT. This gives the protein CASSLRGQGARGNQPQHF.